This passage covers 14 T cell receptor beta chains from one sample sequenced in a study of CD8 T cells in Susac syndrome. An amount of RNA that ranged from roughly 0.45 to 1 ug was reverse transcribed with random hexamers. TCRdb fed the immunoSEQ multiplex PCR reads into MiXCR, producing one record per CDR3 protein. The data show 95,000 to 150,000 distinct CDR3 sequences, about 93% seen once. Material: CD8+ T cells from PBMCs. The receptors come from a human donor with Susac syndrome.

The chain uses TRBV12-3 or TRBV12-4 and TRBJ2-2; 14 nucleotides agree with TRBD2. The CDR3 has 15 residues. Trimming at V came to 4 bases and at J to 8 bases, leaving 3 bases not matched to a gene. The CDR3 DNA reads TGTGCCAGCAGTTCTGGGACTAGCGGGAGAGGGGAGCTGTTTTTT. It yields the protein CASSSGTSGRGELFF.

This chain joins TRBV5-4 and TRBJ2-1; 7 bases are shared with TRBD1. The CDR3 runs to 12 residues. Germline V gives CDR1 SGHNT, CDR2 YYREEE (reference sequence). The V gene end was trimmed by 0 bases and the J gene end by 10 bases; junction bases not matched to a gene: 1. CDR3 in amino acids: CASSLEDREQFF. The CDR3 DNA follows: TGTGCCAGCAGCTTGGAGGACAGGGAGCAGTTCTTC. Combining the CDR3 with reference TRBV5-4 and TRBJ2-1 gives the whole variable domain ETGVTQSPTHLIKTRGQQVTLRCSSQSGHNTVSWYQQALGQGPQFIFQYYREEENGRGNFPPRFSGLQFPNYSSELNVNALELDDSALYLCASSLEDREQFFGPGTRLTVL.

The chain has TRBV20-1 and TRBJ1-5, with 10 bases identical to TRBD1. Germline CDR1 and CDR2: DFQATT and SNEGSKA (reference sequence). CDR3 length: 18 amino acids. The junction had 18 bases not matched to a gene; V was cut back by 6 bases and J by 4 bases. The CDR3 reads CSADAGTGVAGENQPQHF. The CDR3 DNA sequence: TGCAGTGCGGACGCCGGGACAGGGGTCGCGGGGGAGAATCAGCCCCAGCATTTT.

The chain employs TRBV4-1 and TRBJ2-7; 10 bases are shared with TRBD1. CDR1 is MGHRA, CDR2 YSYEKL, per germline. J gave up 4 bases and V 0 bases, and 3 bases lay outside the gene matches. This CDR3 region has 15 residues. The DNA of the CDR3 is TGCGCCAGCAGCCAAGAGGACAGGGGGAGGTACGAGCAGTACTTC. This encodes CASSQEDRGRYEQYF.

The V gene is TRBV4-1, the J gene TRBJ1-3; D may be TRBD1 (5 bases). The length of the CDR3 is 16 residues. Germline CDR1 reads MGHRA; CDR2 reads YSYEKL. V gave up 2 bases and J gave up 0 bases, with 11 bases separating them. The CDR3 bases are TGCGCCAGCAGCCAATCCGACAGTTACTCTGGAAACACCATATATTTT. Translation: CASSQSDSYSGNTIYF.

The chain has TRBV30 and TRBJ1-1; D might be TRBD1 (5 bases). Germline V lookup: CDR1 GTSNPN, CDR2 SVGIG (reference sequence). V was pared by 1 base and J by 0 bases, with 9 bases between. This CDR3 spans 14 amino acids. For the CDR3, the DNA is TGTGCCTGGAGTGAGGGCAGGGTGAACACTGAAGCTTTCTTT. It codes for CAWSEGRVNTEAFF.

The chain couples TRBV28 to TRBJ2-6, with 10 bases that match TRBD1. The CDR3 spans 17 residues. Germline V lookup: CDR1 MDHEN, CDR2 SYDVKM. V trimming: 5 bases; J trimming: 0 bases; junction bases outside the gene matches: 4. The CDR3 is CASSPGQGYSGANVLTF. The DNA for the CDR3 is TGTGCCAGCAGTCCGGGACAGGGGTACTCTGGGGCCAACGTCCTGACTTTC.

This chain uses TRBV19 with TRBJ1-1; possible D gene TRBD1, 5 bases. This CDR3 has 14 residues. Germline V gene sequence: CDR1 LNHDA, CDR2 SQIVND (reference sequence). The germline V and J ends were trimmed by 7 bases and 7 bases, with 19 bases remaining between them. The CDR3 region is CASKGVGEGDEAFF. CDR3 in DNA: TGTGCCAGTAAGGGTGTGGGGGAGGGCGATGAAGCTTTCTTT.

The V call is TRBV20-1, the J call TRBJ2-3; TRBD2 agrees at 9 bases. This CDR3 comprises 17 residues. CDR1 DFQATT and CDR2 SNEGSKA come from the germline V gene (reference sequence). V dropped 0 bases and J dropped 7; count of bases not matched to a gene: 14. CDR3 DNA sequence: TGCAGTGCTAGAGACGGCATTAGACTAGCGGTGCGTAATACGCAGTATTTT. Its protein product is CSARDGIRLAVRNTQYF.

The chain has TRBV3-1 and TRBJ2-3; D gene unclear. Germline assignment: CDR1 LGHDT and CDR2 YNNKEL (reference sequence). CDR3 length equals 13 residues. The ends were cut back, 0 bases at V and 3 bases at J, with 4 bases in the middle. CDR3 sequence reads: CASSQDVTDTQYF. As DNA, the CDR3 is TGTGCCAGCAGCCAAGATGTGACAGATACGCAGTATTTT.

The rearrangement joins TRBV12-3 or TRBV12-4 to TRBJ2-2; 7 positions agree with TRBD1. The CDR3 contains 16 residues. V lost 7 bases and J lost 1; bases outside the gene matches: 9. This chain's CDR3 is CASTNRQGLNTGELFF. For the CDR3, the DNA is TGTGCCAGCACAAACAGACAGGGCTTGAACACCGGGGAGCTGTTTTTT.

The gene calls are TRBV6-5 and TRBJ2-5, with TRBD1 as a possible D gene (5 bases). Trimming removed 4 bases at V and 6 bases at J, with 12 bases between. The CDR3 has 13 residues. Germline CDR1 MNHEY, CDR2 SVGAGI. The CDR3 loop is CASSWSRVKTQYF. In nucleotides, the CDR3 is TGTGCCAGCAGTTGGAGCAGGGTCAAGACCCAGTACTTC.

The chain recombines TRBV13 with TRBJ2-1; D ambiguous. From germline, CDR1 is PRHDT and CDR2 FYEKMQ (reference sequence). Trimming removed 1 base at V and 5 bases at J, with 3 bases between. The CDR3 loop spans 12 amino acids. The CDR3 region has the DNA TGTGCCAGCAGCTTAGAAAACAATGAGCAGTTCTTC. Amino acid sequence: CASSLENNEQFF.

The V and J genes are TRBV4-3 and TRBJ2-7; possible D gene TRBD2, 5 bases. This CDR3 contains 14 residues. Looked up from germline, CDR1 is LGHNA and CDR2 is YSLEER. Deletions cut 1 base from V and 2 bases from J, with 9 bases between. CDR3 sequence reads: CASSQGRRAYEQYF. The CDR3 DNA reads as TGCGCCAGCAGCCAAGGAAGGCGGGCCTACGAGCAGTACTTC.